These 26 T cell receptor beta chains were all obtained from the same sample, sequenced in a study of T-cell memory formation after mild COVID-19. TCRdb analysed the 5' RACE reads with MiXCR anew, one entry per CDR3 protein. Of roughly 180,000 distinct CDR3 sequences listed, roughly 11% were seen once; the top ten hold approximately 3.8%. Sequencing was performed on PBMCs or a T cell subset sorted from them (not recorded which). These receptors all come from a man aged 18 to 35 who had mild COVID-19 (a few samples of this study predate the infection). Cell type and time point are not known.

This clonotype was seen many times. Mismatch with germline at one junction end may stem from a read error. The V and J genes are TRBV7-7 and TRBJ2-6; D not resolved. Germline values: CDR1 SSHAT, CDR2 FNYEAQ (reference sequence). CDR3 length: 13 residues. CDR3 in amino acids: CASSSLRGNVLTF. In nucleotides, the CDR3 is TGTGCTAGCAGCTCGCTACGCGGAAACGTCCTGACTTTC.

The chain is built from TRBV5-1 and TRBJ2-2; 7 bases fit TRBD1. This CDR3 comprises 16 residues. In germline, CDR1 is SGHRS, CDR2 YFSETQ. V was clipped by 6 bases and J by 2 bases; unmatched bases: 10. The CDR3 is CASTQRGGANTGELFF. The DNA for the CDR3 is TGCGCCAGCACCCAACGAGGGGGCGCTAACACCGGGGAGCTGTTTTTT.

This clonotype was seen more than once but under ten times. The chain links TRBV7-3 to TRBJ1-1; 8 bases map to TRBD1. Losses at the gene ends were 2 bases for V and 1 base for J; bases not matched to a gene: 3. The CDR3 is 15 residues long. Germline CDR1 and CDR2: SGHTA and FQGTGA. The CDR3 spells CASSLAGGKNTEAFF. The CDR3 region has the DNA TGTGCCAGCAGCTTAGCAGGGGGCAAGAACACTGAAGCTTTCTTT.

This clonotype was recorded at least ten times. The chain links TRBV20-1 to TRBJ1-2; D is uncertain. The CDR3 covers 13 residues. The V end lost 8 bases, the J end lost 3 bases, and 16 bases lay between the germline ends. Germline-derived CDR1 and CDR2 are DFQATT and SNEGSKA (reference sequence). The CDR3 sequence is CSLEGSVDYGYTF. The CDR3, as DNA: TGCAGTTTAGAGGGATCAGTTGACTATGGCTACACCTTC.

V usage is TRBV7-2 and J usage is TRBJ1-4, with TRBD1 matching 9 bases. Germline CDR1 SGHTA, CDR2 FQGNSA. The CDR3 has 16 residues. Germline trimming cut 1 base from V and 5 bases from J; bases unmatched to any gene: 5. The CDR3 DNA reads TGTGCCAGCAGCTTAGTTTGGGGGACAGGGAATGAAAAACTGTTTTTT. It specifies CASSLVWGTGNEKLFF.

The table lists this clonotype with a few counts. CDR3 DNA sequence: TGTGCCAGCGGGGACAGGGAAAGATACGAGCAGTACGTC. It is translated as CASGDRERYEQYV. The V call is TRBV2, the J call TRBJ2-7; TRBD1 agrees at 9 bases. The CDR3 extends over 13 amino acids. CDR1 SNHLY and CDR2 FYNNEI come from the germline V gene. V dropped 8 bases and J dropped 4; count of bases not matched to a gene: 6.

This clonotype was detected only a few times. The V call is TRBV6-5, the J call TRBJ1-4; no clear D gene. Per germline, CDR1 MNHEY and CDR2 SVGAGI. The CDR3 sequence is 16 residues long. V gave up 2 bases and J gave up 5 bases, with 15 bases separating them. Here the CDR3 DNA reads TGTGCCAGCAGTTACGTGTCCACCACGACGAATGAAAAACTGTTTTTT. This translates into CASSYVSTTTNEKLFF.

This clonotype was found a few times. The chain carries TRBV28 and TRBJ2-7; D remains ambiguous. The CDR3 spans 16 residues. Germline values: CDR1 MDHEN, CDR2 SYDVKM. V was trimmed by 3 bases and J by 2 bases, leaving 17 bases between them. In DNA, the CDR3 is TGTGCCAGCAGTTTCCGGCTGACTGACCTAACCTACGAGCAGTACGTC. As protein: CASSFRLTDLTYEQYV.

Only a few counts were recorded for this clonotype. The CDR3 here is CSARKDSTSYGYTF. The CDR3 DNA is TGCAGTGCTAGAAAGGACAGCACTTCCTATGGCTACACCTTC. The chain joins TRBV20-1 to TRBJ1-2; D may be TRBD1 (6 bases). The CDR3 extends over 14 amino acids. V was cut by 2 bases and J by 4 bases, with 14 bases left in between. Germline loops: CDR1 DFQATT, CDR2 SNEGSKA (reference sequence).

This clonotype was detected only a few times. V and J are TRBV10-1 and TRBJ2-2, with a tentative D call TRBD2 (6 bases). Per the germline V gene, CDR1 is WNHNN and CDR2 is SYGVQD (reference sequence). The CDR3 is 15 residues long. Between the trimmed V and J ends, which lost 6 bases and 6 bases, there was a span of 17 bases. The CDR3 sequence is CASSASTGRSGELFF. The CDR3, as DNA: TGCGCCAGCAGCGCATCGACCGGGAGATCCGGGGAGCTGTTTTTT.

Only a few counts were recorded for this clonotype. The rearrangement uses TRBV20-1 and TRBJ1-4, with a weak D call TRBD1 (5 bases). The V end was cut by 3 bases, the J end by 8 bases, with 19 bases between. Per the germline V gene, CDR1 is DFQATT and CDR2 is SNEGSKA (reference sequence). This CDR3 contains 15 residues. CDR3 bases: TGCAGTGCTAGTTGGGACCCCCGTCACGGCGAAAAACTGTTTTTT. As protein: CSASWDPRHGEKLFF.

The chain carries TRBV9 and TRBJ2-1; 11 bases line up with TRBD1. CDR1 SGDLS and CDR2 YYNGEE come from the germline V gene. V dropped 0 bases and J dropped 10; count of bases not matched to a gene: 3. This CDR3 region has 14 residues. The CDR3 region has the DNA TGTGCCAGCAGCGTAGAGGACAGGGGGCGAGAGCAGTTCTTC. Translated, it gives CASSVEDRGREQFF.

The rearrangement links TRBV9 to TRBJ2-3; D is unclear. CDR3 length: 13 residues. V shed 2 bases and J shed 7 bases, with 11 bases lying between them. In germline, CDR1 is SGDLS, CDR2 YYNGEE. CDR3 bases: TGTGCCAGCAGCGTTTCATTGGGGTATACGCAGTATTTT. Translated: CASSVSLGYTQYF.

This clonotype was detected only a few times. This rearrangement joins TRBV30 to TRBJ2-7; D not certain. V was clipped by 8 bases and J by 2 bases, with 10 bases between them. The CDR3 has 11 residues. Germline V gene lookup returns CDR1 GTSNPN and CDR2 SVGIG (reference sequence). The CDR3 nucleotides read TGTGCCGGTGCATCCACCTACGAGCAGTACTTC. Protein: CAGASTYEQYF.

The chain's CDR3 is CSARDPRGPTEAFF. The CDR3 coding sequence is TGCAGTGCTAGAGACCCCCGGGGGCCCACTGAAGCTTTCTTT. This sequence joins TRBV20-1 and TRBJ1-1; TRBD1 is a possible D gene (6 bases). The CDR3 totals 14 residues. In germline, CDR1 is DFQATT, CDR2 SNEGSKA (reference sequence). The V and J ends lost 0 bases and 4 bases respectively, with 12 bases between them.

This clonotype was observed a few times. This CDR3 reads CASRQEIHEQFF. In DNA form, the CDR3 reads TGTGCCAGCAGGCAGGAGATCCATGAGCAGTTCTTC. The chain is built from TRBV6-6 and TRBJ2-1; D is ambiguous. The CDR3 runs to 12 residues. V was clipped by 6 bases and J by 8 bases, with 11 bases between them. CDR1 is MNHNY and CDR2 is SVGAGI in the germline V gene (reference sequence).

This clonotype was counted a few times. The V call is TRBV20-1, the J call TRBJ2-7; D unresolved. CDR1 is DFQATT, CDR2 SNEGSKA, per germline (reference sequence). The germline V and J ends were trimmed by 6 bases and 2 bases, with 11 bases remaining between them. The CDR3 sequence is 12 residues long. CDR3 sequence reads: CSAPVGPYEQYF. Written as DNA, the CDR3 is TGCAGTGCCCCGGTTGGGCCCTACGAGCAGTACTTC.

This chain connects TRBV9 to TRBJ2-1, with 7 positions matching TRBD1. This CDR3 region has 15 residues. Germline-derived CDR1 and CDR2 are SGDLS and YYNGEE. V was pared by 3 bases and J by 2 bases, with 5 bases of the junction left unmatched. Here the CDR3 DNA reads TGTGCCAGCAGCGCCCTGGGACAGACCTACAATGAGCAGTTCTTC. Translating gives CASSALGQTYNEQFF.

The genes are TRBV7-9 and TRBJ2-7; 11 nucleotides match TRBD2. CDR3 length: 15 amino acids. Germline V gene data show CDR1 as SEHNR and CDR2 as FQNEAQ (reference sequence). V shed 4 bases, J shed 5 bases, and the junction held 7 bases outside the gene matches. The CDR3 region has the DNA TGTGCCAGCAGCTCCGGGACTAGCGGTGCCAACGAGCAGTACTTC. Protein product: CASSSGTSGANEQYF. Based on the CDR3 plus reference TRBV7-9 and TRBJ2-7, the full variable domain is DTGVSQNPRHKITKRGQNVTFRCDPISEHNRLYWYRQTLGQGPEFLTYFQNEAQLEKSRLLSDRFSAERPKGSFSTLEIQRTEQGDSAMYLCASSSGTSGANEQYFGPGTRLTVT.

The chain's CDR3 is CSAVEGAGGKLFF. CDR3 DNA sequence: TGCAGTGCTGTCGAGGGCGCAGGTGGGAAACTGTTTTTT. The chain has TRBV20-1 and TRBJ1-4; D unresolved. The ends were cut back, 5 bases at V and 11 bases at J, with 18 bases in the middle. The germline V gene has CDR1 DFQATT and CDR2 SNEGSKA (reference sequence). This CDR3 contains 13 residues.

This clonotype has only a few counts. This chain uses TRBV4-3 with TRBJ1-5, with unresolved D. The V end lost 2 bases, the J end lost 5 bases, and 19 bases lay between the germline ends. The CDR3 extends over 17 amino acids. In germline, CDR1 is LGHNA, CDR2 YSLEER. The CDR3, as DNA: TGCGCCAGCAGCCAATTGTGGGCAACTGACGGGCATCAGCCCCAGCATTTT. This sequence encodes CASSQLWATDGHQPQHF.

In its sample, this clonotype was seen a few times. The chain is built from TRBV9 and TRBJ1-2, with 7 nucleotides matching TRBD1. The V gene end was trimmed by 5 bases and the J gene end by 6 bases; junction bases not matched to a gene: 7. The germline gives CDR1 SGDLS, CDR2 YYNGEE. The CDR3 has 13 residues. The CDR3 DNA reads as TGTGCCAGCAGTCTGGGACAGACGGATGGCTACACCTTC. This codes for CASSLGQTDGYTF.

There are many counts of this clonotype. The V gene is TRBV6-5, the J gene TRBJ2-1; 11 nucleotides match TRBD2. CDR3 length: 15 amino acids. Germline assignment: CDR1 MNHEY and CDR2 SVGAGI. Germline trimming cut 3 bases from V and 6 bases from J; bases unmatched to any gene: 4. Here the CDR3 reads CASSYPGLAANEQFF. CDR3 bases: TGTGCCAGCAGTTATCCGGGACTAGCGGCCAATGAGCAGTTCTTC.

This clonotype was observed a few times. The chain employs TRBV20-1 and TRBJ2-3; the match to TRBD2 covers 14 bases. The ends lost 3 bases at V and 2 bases at J; junction bases unmatched: 10. The CDR3 runs 18 residues. The germline CDR1 and CDR2 sequences are DFQATT and SNEGSKA (reference sequence). The CDR3 nucleotides are TGCAGTGCTAGCAGACTAGCGGGGGGGCCAGCGGTCACAGATACGCAGTATTTT. It specifies CSASRLAGGPAVTDTQYF.

The table lists this clonotype with many counts. This chain uses TRBV5-1 with TRBJ2-5; D is possibly TRBD2 (6 bases). Trimming left V 4 bases short and J 0 bases short, with 7 bases between. Germline V lookup: CDR1 SGHRS, CDR2 YFSETQ. This CDR3 comprises 13 residues. Here the CDR3 DNA reads TGCGCCAGCAGCGCGGGGTACCAAGAGACCCAGTACTTC. Protein product: CASSAGYQETQYF.

This clonotype was seen a handful of times. The rearrangement joins TRBV7-9 to TRBJ1-1; no definite D call. CDR1 and CDR2 from the germline V gene are SEHNR and FQNEAQ (reference sequence). CDR3 length: 11 amino acids. V was cut by 2 bases and J by 7 bases, with 5 bases left in between. CDR3 nucleotides: TGTGCCAGCAGCTTAACTATTGAAGCTTTCTTT. Amino acid sequence: CASSLTIEAFF.